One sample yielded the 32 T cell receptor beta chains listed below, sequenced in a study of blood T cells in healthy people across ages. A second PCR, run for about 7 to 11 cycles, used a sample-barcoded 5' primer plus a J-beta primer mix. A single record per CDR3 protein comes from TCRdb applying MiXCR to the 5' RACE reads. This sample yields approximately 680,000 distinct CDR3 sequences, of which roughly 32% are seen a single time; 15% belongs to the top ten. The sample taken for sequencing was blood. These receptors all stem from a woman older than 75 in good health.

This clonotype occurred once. The CDR3 is CASSGRGAGQETQYF. CDR3 sequence (DNA): TGTGCCAGCAGTGGCCGGGGAGCGGGACAAGAGACCCAGTACTTC. This chain links TRBV6-1 with TRBJ2-5; 7 bases match TRBD2. CDR1 is MNHNS, CDR2 SASEGT, per germline. The CDR3 totals 15 residues. The trim removed 4 bases at V and 2 bases at J, leaving 7 bases unmatched.

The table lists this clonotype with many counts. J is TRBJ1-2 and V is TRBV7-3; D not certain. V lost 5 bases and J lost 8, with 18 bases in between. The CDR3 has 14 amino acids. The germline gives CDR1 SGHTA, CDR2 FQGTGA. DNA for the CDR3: TGTGCCAGCAGCCAAGGGCGGGGAGTAGGGGGCTACACCTTC. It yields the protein CASSQGRGVGGYTF.

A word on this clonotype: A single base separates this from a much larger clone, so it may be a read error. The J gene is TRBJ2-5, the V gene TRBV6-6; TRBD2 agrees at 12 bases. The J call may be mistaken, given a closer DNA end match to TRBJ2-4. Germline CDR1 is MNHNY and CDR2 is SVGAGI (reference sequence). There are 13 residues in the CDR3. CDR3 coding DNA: TGTGCCAGCAGTTTACTAGCGGGGGGCATTCAGTACTTC. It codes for CASSLLAGGIQYF.

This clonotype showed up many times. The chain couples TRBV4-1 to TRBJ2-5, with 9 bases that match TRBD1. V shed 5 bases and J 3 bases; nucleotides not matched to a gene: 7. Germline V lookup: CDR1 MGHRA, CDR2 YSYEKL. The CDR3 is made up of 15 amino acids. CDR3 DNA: TGCGCCAGCAGCTCGCCGGGACAGGGTAAAGAGACCCAGTACTTC. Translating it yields CASSSPGQGKETQYF.

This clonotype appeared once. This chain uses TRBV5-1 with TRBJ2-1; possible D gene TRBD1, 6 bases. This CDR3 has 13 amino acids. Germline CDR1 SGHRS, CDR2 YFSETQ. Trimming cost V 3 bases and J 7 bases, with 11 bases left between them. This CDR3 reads CASSYLQGNEQFF. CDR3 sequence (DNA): TGCGCCAGCAGCTATTTACAGGGAAATGAGCAGTTCTTC.

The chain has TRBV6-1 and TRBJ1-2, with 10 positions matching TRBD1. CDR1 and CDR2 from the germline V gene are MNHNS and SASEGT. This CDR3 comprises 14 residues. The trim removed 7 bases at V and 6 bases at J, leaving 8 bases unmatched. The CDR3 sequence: CASNRDRGSDGYTF. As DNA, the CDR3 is TGTGCCAGCAATCGGGACAGGGGAAGTGATGGCTACACCTTC.

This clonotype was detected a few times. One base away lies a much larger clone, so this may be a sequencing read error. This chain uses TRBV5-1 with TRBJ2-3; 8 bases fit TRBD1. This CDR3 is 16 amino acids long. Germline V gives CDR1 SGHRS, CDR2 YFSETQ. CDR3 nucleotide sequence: TGCGCCAGCGGCTTGACAGGGGACACTAGCACAGATACGCAGTATTTT. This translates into CASGLTGDTSTDTQYF. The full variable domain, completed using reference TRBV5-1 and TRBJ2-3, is KAGVTQTPRYLIKTRGQQVTLSCSPISGHRSVSWYQQTPGQGLQFLFEYFSETQRNKGNFPGRFSGRQFSNSRSEMNVSTLELGDSALYLCASGLTGDTSTDTQYFGPGTRLTVL.

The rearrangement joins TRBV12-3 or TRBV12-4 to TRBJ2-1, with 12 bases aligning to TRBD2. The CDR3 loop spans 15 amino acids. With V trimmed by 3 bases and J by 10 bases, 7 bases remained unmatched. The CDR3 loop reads CASSFWTSGTGEQFF. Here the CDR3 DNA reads TGTGCCAGCAGTTTTTGGACTAGCGGGACCGGGGAGCAGTTCTTC.

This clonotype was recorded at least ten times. The CDR3 loop is CSARDGLAGEQFF. CDR3 in DNA: TGCAGTGCTAGAGACGGACTAGCGGGTGAGCAGTTCTTC. The J gene is TRBJ2-1, the V gene TRBV20-1; 11 bases align to TRBD2. This CDR3 spans 13 amino acids. Germline CDR1 DFQATT, CDR2 SNEGSKA (reference sequence). The junction had 1 base not matched to a gene; V was cut back by 0 bases and J by 9 bases.

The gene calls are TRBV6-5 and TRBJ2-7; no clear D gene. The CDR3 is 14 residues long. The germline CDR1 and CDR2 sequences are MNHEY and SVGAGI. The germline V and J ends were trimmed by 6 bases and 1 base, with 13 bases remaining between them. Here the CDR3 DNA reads TGTGCCAGCAGCCGAGAGGTCCAGTCCTACGAGCAGTACTTC. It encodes CASSREVQSYEQYF.

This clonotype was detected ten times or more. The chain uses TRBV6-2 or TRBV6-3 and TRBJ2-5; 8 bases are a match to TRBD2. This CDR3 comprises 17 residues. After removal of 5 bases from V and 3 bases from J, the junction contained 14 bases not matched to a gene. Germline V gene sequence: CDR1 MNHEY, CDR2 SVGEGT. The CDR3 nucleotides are TGTGCCAGCAGTAGATTCCCGGGACTAGGAGGGGAAGAGACCCAGTACTTC. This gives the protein CASSRFPGLGGEETQYF.

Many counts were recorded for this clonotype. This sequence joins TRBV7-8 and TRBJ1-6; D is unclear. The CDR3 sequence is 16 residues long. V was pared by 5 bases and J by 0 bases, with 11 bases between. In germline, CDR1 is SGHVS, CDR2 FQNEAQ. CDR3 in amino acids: CASSTHGSSYNSPLHF. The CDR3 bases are TGTGCCAGCAGCACGCACGGGTCCTCCTATAATTCACCCCTCCACTTT.

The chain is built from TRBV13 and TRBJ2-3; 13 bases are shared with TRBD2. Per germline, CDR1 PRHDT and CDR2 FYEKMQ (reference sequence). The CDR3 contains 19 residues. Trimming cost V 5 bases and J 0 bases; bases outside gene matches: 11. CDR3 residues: CASSIQGLAGLASTDTQYF. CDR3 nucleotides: TGTGCCAGCAGCATACAGGGACTAGCGGGACTGGCTAGCACAGATACGCAGTATTTT.

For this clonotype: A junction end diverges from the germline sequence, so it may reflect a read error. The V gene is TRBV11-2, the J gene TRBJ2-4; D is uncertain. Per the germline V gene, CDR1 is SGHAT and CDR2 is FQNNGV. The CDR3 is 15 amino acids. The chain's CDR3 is CAGSLVLRIYNEQYF. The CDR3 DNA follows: TGTGCCGGCAGCTTAGTCCTCCGGATTTACAATGAGCAGTACTTC.

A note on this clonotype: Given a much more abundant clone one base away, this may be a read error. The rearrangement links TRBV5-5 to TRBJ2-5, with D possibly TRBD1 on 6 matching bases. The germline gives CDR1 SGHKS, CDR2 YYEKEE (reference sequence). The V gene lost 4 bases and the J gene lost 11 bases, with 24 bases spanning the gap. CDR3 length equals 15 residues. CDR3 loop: CASSRSTGRYNEQYF. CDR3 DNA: TGTGCCAGCAGCCGATCTACAGGGAGATACAATGAGCAGTACTTC.

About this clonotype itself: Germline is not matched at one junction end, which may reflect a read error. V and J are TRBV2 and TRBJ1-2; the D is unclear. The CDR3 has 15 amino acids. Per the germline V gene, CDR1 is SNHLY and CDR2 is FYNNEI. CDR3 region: CASREGTSPNYGYTF. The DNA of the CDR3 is TGTGCCAGCAGGGAAGGAACATCACCTAACTATGGCTACACCTTC.

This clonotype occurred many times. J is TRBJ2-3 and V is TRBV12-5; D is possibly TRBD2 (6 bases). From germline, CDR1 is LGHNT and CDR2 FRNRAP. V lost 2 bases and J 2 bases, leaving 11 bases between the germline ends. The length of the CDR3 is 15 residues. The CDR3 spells CASGLFGGSTDTQYF. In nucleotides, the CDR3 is TGTGCTAGTGGTTTGTTCGGGGGTTCCACAGATACGCAGTATTTT. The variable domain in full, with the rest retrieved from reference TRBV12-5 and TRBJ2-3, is DARVTQTPRHKVTEMGQEVTMRCQPILGHNTVFWYRQTMMQGLELLAYFRNRAPLDDSGMPKDRFSAEMPDATLATLKIQPSEPRDSAVYFCASGLFGGSTDTQYFGPGTRLTVL.

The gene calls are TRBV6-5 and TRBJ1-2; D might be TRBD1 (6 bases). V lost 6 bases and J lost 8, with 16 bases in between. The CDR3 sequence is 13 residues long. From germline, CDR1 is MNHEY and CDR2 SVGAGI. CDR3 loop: CASRTGTFGGYTF. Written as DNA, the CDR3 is TGTGCCAGCAGGACCGGGACATTTGGAGGCTACACCTTC.

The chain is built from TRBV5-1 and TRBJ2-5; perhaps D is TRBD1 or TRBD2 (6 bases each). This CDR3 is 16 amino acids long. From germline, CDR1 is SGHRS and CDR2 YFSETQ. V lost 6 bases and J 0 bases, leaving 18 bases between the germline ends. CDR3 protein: CASTAGGGAYQETQYF. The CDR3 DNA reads TGCGCCAGCACCGCTGGGGGCGGGGCGTACCAAGAGACCCAGTACTTC.

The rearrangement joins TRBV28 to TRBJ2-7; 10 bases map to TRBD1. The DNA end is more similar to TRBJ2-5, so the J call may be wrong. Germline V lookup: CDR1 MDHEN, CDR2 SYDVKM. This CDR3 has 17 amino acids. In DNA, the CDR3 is TGTGCCAGCAGTTCCTATTTCCCCGGGACAGGGGAAGAGACCCAGTACTTC. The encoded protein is CASSSYFPGTGEETQYF.

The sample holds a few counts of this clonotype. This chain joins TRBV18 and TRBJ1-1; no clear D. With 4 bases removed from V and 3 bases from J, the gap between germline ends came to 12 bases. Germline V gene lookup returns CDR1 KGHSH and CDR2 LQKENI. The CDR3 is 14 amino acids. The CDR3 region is CASSQIRMDTEAFF. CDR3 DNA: TGTGCCAGCTCACAAATCAGGATGGACACTGAAGCTTTCTTT.

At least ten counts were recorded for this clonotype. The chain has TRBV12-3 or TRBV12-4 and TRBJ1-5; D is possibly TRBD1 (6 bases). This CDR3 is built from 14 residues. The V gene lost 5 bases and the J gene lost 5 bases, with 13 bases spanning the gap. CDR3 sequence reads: CASSLQGPYQPQHF. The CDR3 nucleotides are TGTGCCAGCAGTCTACAGGGCCCGTATCAGCCCCAGCATTTT.

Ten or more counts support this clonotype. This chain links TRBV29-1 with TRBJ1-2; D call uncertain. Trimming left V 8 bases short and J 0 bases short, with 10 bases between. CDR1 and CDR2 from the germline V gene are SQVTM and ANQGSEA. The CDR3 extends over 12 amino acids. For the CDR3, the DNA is TGCAGCTCCCGGACGGCTAACTATGGCTACACCTTC. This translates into CSSRTANYGYTF.

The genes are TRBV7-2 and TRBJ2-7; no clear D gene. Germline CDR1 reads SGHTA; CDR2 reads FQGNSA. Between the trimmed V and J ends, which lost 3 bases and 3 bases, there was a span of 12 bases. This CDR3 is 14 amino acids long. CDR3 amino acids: CASSLGQKFYEQYF. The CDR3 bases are TGTGCCAGCAGCTTGGGTCAGAAGTTCTACGAGCAGTACTTC.

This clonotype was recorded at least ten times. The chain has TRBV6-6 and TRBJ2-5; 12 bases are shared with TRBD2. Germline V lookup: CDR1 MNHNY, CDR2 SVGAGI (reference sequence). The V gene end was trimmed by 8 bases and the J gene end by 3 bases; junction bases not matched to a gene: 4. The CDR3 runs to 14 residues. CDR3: CASLTSGGEETQYF. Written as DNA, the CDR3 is TGTGCCAGCTTGACTAGCGGGGGTGAAGAGACCCAGTACTTC.

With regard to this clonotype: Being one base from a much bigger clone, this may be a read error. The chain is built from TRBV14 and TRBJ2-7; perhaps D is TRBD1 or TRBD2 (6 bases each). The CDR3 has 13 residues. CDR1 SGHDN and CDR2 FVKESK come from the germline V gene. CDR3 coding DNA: TGTACCAGCAGCCAGTCCGAGGGGGGAAAGCAGTACTTC. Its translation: CTSSQSEGGKQYF.

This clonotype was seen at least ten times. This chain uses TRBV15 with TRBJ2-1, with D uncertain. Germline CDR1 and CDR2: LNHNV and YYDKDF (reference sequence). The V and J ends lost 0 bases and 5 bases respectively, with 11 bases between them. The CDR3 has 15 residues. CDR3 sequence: CATSRDTGSNNEQFF. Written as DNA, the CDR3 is TGTGCCACCAGCAGAGATACGGGCAGCAACAATGAGCAGTTCTTC.

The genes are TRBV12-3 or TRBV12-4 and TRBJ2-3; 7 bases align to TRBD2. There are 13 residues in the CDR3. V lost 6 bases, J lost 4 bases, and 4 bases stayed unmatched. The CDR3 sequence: CASRRGVADTQYF. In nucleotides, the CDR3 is TGTGCCAGCAGACGGGGGGTGGCAGATACGCAGTATTTT.

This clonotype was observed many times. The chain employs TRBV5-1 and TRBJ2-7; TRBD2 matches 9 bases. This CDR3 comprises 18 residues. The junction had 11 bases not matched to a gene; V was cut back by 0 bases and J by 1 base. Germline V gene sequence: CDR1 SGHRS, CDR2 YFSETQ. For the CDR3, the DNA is TGCGCCAGCAGCTTGGCCCAGGCAGCGGGGGGTTCTTCCTACGAGCAGTACTTC. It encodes CASSLAQAAGGSSYEQYF.

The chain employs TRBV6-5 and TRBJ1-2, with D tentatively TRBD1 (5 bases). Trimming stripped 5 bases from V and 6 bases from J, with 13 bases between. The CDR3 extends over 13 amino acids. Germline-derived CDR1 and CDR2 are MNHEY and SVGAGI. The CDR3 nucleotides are TGTGCCAGCAGTCGGGACGGGGGGAATGGCTACACCTTC. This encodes CASSRDGGNGYTF.

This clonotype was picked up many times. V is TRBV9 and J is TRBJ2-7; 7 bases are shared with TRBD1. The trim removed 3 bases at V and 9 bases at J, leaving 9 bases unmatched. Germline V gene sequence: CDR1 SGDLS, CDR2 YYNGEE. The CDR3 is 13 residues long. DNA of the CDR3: TGTGCCAGCAGCGAGGGGCCCGGGGACAGGCAGTACTTC. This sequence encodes CASSEGPGDRQYF. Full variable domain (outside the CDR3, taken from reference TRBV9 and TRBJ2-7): DSGVTQTPKHLITATGQRVTLRCSPRSGDLSVYWYQQSLDQGLQFLIQYYNGEERAKGNILERFSAQQFPDLHSELNLSSLELGDSALYFCASSEGPGDRQYFGPGTRLTVT.

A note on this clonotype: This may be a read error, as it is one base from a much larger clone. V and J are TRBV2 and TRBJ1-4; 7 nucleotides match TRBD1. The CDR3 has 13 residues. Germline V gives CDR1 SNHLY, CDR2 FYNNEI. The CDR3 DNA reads TGTGCCTCAAGGGACGACAGGGATGACAAACTGTTTTTT. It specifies CASRDDRDDKLFF. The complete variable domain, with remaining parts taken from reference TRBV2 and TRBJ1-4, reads EPEVTQTPSHQVTQMGQEVILRCVPISNHLYFYWYRQILGQKVEFLVSFYNNEISEKSEIFDDQFSVERPDGSNFTLKIRSTKLEDSAMYFCASRDDRDDKLFFGSGTQLSVL.